Listed below are T cell receptor beta chains from one sample, sequenced in a study of blood T cell repertoires in COVID-19. Clones were sequenced by immunoSEQ multiplex PCR, and TCRdb holds only the in-frame ones, with some missing. The data hold 150,000 to 250,000 clones, with roughly 87% observed a single time. Sequencing input: PBMCs or T cells enriched from blood (not recorded which). The receptors here all came from a woman in her thirties who had recovered from COVID-19. Both conserved end residues are part of each CDR3. A D gene is named only where the DNA matches it firmly. Some rows have no size entry. The others give once, few or many, or a class for an expanded clone.

v_call	d_call	clone_size	j_call	cdr3_nt	cdr3_aa
TRBV14	TRBD1	many	TRBJ1-1	TGTGCCAGCAGCCAAGAGGGGACAGGGGGAGCTTTCTTT	CASSQEGTGGAFF
TRBV2	NA	NA	TRBJ1-6	TGTGCCAGCAGTGAGCGGCGGGAGGTCTCACCCCTCCACTTT	CASSERREVSPLHF
TRBV27	NA	NA	TRBJ2-7	TGTGCCAGCAGTGGAGACAGGCTCTACGAGCAGTACTTC	CASSGDRLYEQYF
TRBV27	NA	NA	TRBJ1-5	TGTGCCAGCAGTTTAAGTCGAACCTACAATCAGCCCCAGCATTTT	CASSLSRTYNQPQHF
TRBV6-5	NA	NA	TRBJ2-7	TGTGCCAGCAGTTACCAGAGACAAAACTACGAGCAGTACTTC	CASSYQRQNYEQYF
TRBV5-1	TRBD1	NA	TRBJ1-1	TGCGCCAGCAGCCGGACAGGGGGTAACACTGAAGCTTTCTTT	CASSRTGGNTEAFF
TRBV11-2	NA	once	TRBJ1-3	TGTGCCAGCAGCTTAGATCGGGTCTCCAGCTCTGGAAACACCATATATTTT	CASSLDRVSSSGNTIYF
TRBV19	TRBD1	few	TRBJ1-5	TGTGCCAGTGCGGGGACAGGGGAACAGCCCCAGCATTTT	CASAGTGEQPQHF
TRBV9	TRBD2	once	TRBJ2-1	TGTGCCAGCAGCGCGGGACCGGGACTAGCGGGAGGTGGCTCCTACAATGAGCAGTTCTTC	CASSAGPGLAGGGSYNEQFF
TRBV11-3	NA	NA	TRBJ1-1	TGTGCCAGCAGCTTAGGAGGTTCGAACACTGAAGCTTTCTTT	CASSLGGSNTEAFF
TRBV5-8	NA	NA	TRBJ2-2	TGTGCCAGCCTTAGGGGCAGGACGAACACCGGGGAGCTGTTTTTT	CASLRGRTNTGELFF
TRBV2	NA	once	TRBJ2-7	TGTGCCAGCAACCCTCGTCGGAGCGACGAGCAGTACTTC	CASNPRRSDEQYF
TRBV5-1	NA	few	TRBJ1-4	TGCGCCAGCAGCTTAATGGACAGCGGTGAAAAACTGTTTTTT	CASSLMDSGEKLFF
TRBV29-1	NA	few	TRBJ2-7	TGCAGCGTTATTAGCCTTTATCTGAGCTCCTACGAGCAGTACTTC	CSVISLYLSSYEQYF